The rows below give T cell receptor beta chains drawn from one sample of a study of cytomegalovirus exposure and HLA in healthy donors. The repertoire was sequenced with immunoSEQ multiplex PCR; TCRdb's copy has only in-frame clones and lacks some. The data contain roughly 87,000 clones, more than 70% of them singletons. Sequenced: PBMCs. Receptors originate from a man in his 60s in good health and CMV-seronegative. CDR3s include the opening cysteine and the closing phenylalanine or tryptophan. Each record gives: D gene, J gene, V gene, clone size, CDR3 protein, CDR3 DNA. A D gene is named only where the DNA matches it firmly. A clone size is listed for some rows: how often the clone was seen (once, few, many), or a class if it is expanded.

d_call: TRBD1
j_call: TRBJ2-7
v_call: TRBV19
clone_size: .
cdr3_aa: CATQTDRGYEQYF
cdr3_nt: TGTGCCACCCAGACGGACAGGGGCTACGAGCAGTACTTC

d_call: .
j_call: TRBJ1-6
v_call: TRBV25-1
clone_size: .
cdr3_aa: CASSPGGSPNYNSPLHF
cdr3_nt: TGTGCCAGCTCCCCGGGGGGGTCCCCCAACTATAATTCACCCCTCCACTTT

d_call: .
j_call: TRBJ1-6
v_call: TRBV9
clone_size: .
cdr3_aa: CASSVNNNSPLHF
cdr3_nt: TGTGCCAGCAGCGTAAACAATAATTCACCCCTCCACTTT

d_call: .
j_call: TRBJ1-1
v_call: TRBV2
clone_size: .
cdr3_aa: CASSELAARGTEAFF
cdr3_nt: TGTGCCAGCAGTGAGTTGGCAGCCCGGGGCACTGAAGCTTTCTTT

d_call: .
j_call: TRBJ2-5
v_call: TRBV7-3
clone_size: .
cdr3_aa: CASSLLGGAGETQYF
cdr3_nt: TGTGCCAGCAGCTTATTAGGGGGGGCCGGGGAGACCCAGTACTTC

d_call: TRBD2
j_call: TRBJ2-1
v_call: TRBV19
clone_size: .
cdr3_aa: CASSMDLGGSYNEQFF
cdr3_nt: TGTGCCAGTAGTATGGATTTGGGGGGGAGTTACAATGAGCAGTTCTTC

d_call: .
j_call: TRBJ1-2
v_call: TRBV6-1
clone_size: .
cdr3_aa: CASSEASPQAGYGYTF
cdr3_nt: TGTGCCAGCAGTGAAGCTTCACCCCAGGCTGGCTATGGCTACACCTTC

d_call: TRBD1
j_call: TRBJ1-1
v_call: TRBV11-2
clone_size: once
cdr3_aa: CASSSLTGAVAEAFF
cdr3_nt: TGTGCCAGCAGCTCACTGACAGGGGCGGTCGCTGAAGCTTTCTTT

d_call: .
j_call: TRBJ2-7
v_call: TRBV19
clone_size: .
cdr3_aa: CASSVVQGGTYEQYF
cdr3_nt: TGTGCCAGTAGTGTCGTCCAGGGGGGCACCTACGAGCAGTACTTC

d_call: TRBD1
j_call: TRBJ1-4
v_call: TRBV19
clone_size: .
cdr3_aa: CASSMTGPNEKLFF
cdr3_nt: TGTGCCAGTAGTATGACAGGGCCTAATGAAAAACTGTTTTTT

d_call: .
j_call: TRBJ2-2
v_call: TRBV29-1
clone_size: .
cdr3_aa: CSVEQNTGELFF
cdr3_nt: TGCAGCGTTGAACAGAACACCGGGGAGCTGTTTTTT

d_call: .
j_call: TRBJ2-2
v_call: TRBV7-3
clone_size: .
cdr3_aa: CASSPGNTGELFF
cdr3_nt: TGTGCCAGCAGCCCGGGGAACACCGGGGAGCTGTTTTTT

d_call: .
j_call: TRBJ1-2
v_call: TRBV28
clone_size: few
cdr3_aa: CASSHQGVHYGYTF
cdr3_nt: TGTGCCAGCAGTCACCAGGGTGTTCACTATGGCTACACCTTC

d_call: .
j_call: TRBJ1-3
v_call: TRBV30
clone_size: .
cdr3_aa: CAWSVWGGGGNTIYF
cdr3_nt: TGTGCCTGGAGTGTATGGGGGGGTGGTGGAAACACCATATATTTT

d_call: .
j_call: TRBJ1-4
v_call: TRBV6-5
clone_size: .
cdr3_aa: CASGLAATNEKLFF
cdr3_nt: TGTGCCAGCGGTTTGGCGGCTACTAATGAAAAACTGTTTTTT

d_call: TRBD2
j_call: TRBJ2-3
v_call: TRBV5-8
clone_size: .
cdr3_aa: CASSGGLAIPVHTQYF
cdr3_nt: TGTGCCAGCAGCGGGGGACTAGCAATTCCCGTTCATACGCAGTATTTT

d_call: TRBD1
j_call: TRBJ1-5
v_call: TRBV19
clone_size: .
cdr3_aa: CASSERQGARDQPQHF
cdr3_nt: TGTGCCAGTAGCGAGAGACAGGGGGCACGGGATCAGCCCCAGCATTTT

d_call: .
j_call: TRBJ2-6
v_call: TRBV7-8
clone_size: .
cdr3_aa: CASIWGGLRSGANVLTF
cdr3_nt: TGTGCCAGCATCTGGGGGGGGCTACGCTCTGGGGCCAACGTCCTGACTTTC

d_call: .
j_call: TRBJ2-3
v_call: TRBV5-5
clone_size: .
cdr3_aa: CASLNRGSSTDTQYF
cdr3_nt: TGTGCCAGCTTAAATAGGGGGTCTAGCACAGATACGCAGTATTTT

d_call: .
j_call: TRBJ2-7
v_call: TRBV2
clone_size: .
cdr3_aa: CASSSLGGPSYEQYF
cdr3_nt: TGTGCCAGCAGTTCTTTGGGGGGACCCTCCTACGAGCAGTACTTC

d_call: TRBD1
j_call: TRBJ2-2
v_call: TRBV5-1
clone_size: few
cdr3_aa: CASSLLTGGTTGELFF
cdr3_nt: TGTGCCAGCAGCTTGTTAACAGGGGGTACAACCGGGGAGCTGTTTTTT

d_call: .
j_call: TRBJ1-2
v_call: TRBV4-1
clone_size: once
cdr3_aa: CASSQVSGYGYTF
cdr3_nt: TGCGCCAGCAGCCAAGTCTCGGGTTATGGCTACACCTTC

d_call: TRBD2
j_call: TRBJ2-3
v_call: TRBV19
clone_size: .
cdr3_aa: CASRAGTSGSLPPDTQYF
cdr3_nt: TGTGCCAGTAGAGCCGGGACTAGCGGGTCCCTCCCCCCAGATACGCAGTATTTT

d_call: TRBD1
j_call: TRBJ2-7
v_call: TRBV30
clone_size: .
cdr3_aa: CAWSVDRGSYEQYF
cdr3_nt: TGTGCCTGGAGTGTGGACAGGGGGTCCTACGAGCAGTACTTC

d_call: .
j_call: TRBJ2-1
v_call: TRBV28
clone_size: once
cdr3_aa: CASLATHPGASEQFF
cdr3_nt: TGTGCCAGTTTGGCAACGCACCCAGGCGCCTCCGAGCAGTTCTTC

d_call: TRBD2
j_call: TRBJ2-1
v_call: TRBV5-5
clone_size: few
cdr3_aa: CASSPQGGGTRRNEQFF
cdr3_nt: TGTGCCAGCAGCCCACAAGGCGGCGGGACTAGGCGCAATGAGCAGTTCTTC

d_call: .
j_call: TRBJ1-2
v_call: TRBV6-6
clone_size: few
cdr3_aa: CASSYNRDTAYGYTF
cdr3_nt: TGTGCCAGCAGTTATAACCGGGACACTGCCTATGGCTACACCTTC

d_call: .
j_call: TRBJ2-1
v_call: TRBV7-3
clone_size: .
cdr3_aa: CASSLQGGFWNEQFF
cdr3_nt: TGTGCCAGCAGCTTACAGGGGGGTTTCTGGAATGAGCAGTTCTTC

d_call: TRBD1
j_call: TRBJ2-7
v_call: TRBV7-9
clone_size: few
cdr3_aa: CSSSPSRRTGGYEQYF
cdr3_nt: TGTTCCAGCAGCCCCTCCCGGAGGACAGGGGGTTACGAGCAGTACTTC

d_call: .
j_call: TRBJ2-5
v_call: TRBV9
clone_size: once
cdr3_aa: CASSVAGGAQETQYF
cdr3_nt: TGTGCCAGCAGCGTAGCAGGCGGGGCACAAGAGACCCAGTACTTC

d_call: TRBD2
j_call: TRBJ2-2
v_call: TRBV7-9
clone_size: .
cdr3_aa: CSSSPAGRAGELFF
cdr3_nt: TGTTCCAGCAGCCCTGCTGGGAGGGCCGGGGAGCTGTTTTTT

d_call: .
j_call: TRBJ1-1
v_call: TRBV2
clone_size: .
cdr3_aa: CASSEALRWGGNTEAFF
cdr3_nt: TGTGCCAGCAGTGAAGCGCTTAGGTGGGGGGGGAACACTGAAGCTTTCTTT

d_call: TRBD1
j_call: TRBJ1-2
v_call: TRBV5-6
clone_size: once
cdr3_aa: CASSIPGQSYGYTF
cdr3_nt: TGTGCCAGCAGTATCCCGGGACAGTCCTATGGCTACACCTTC

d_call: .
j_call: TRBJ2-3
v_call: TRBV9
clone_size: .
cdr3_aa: CASTKGGLTDTQYF
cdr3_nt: TGTGCCAGCACCAAGGGGGGGCTCACAGATACGCAGTATTTT

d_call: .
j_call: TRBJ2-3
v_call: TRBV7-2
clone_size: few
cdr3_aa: CASSLRLLASTDTQYF
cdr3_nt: TGTGCCAGCAGCTTACGACTACTGGCTAGCACAGATACGCAGTATTTT

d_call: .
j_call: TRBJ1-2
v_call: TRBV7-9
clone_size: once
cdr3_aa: CASSFDIVYTF
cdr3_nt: TGTGCCAGCAGCTTTGACATAGTCTACACCTTC

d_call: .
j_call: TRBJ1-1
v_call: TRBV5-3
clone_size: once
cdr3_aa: CARSSNRDLHDLNTEAFF
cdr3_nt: TGTGCCAGAAGCTCGAACAGGGATTTACATGACCTAAACACTGAAGCTTTCTTT

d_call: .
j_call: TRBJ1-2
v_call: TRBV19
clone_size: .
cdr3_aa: CASSPGVYGCTF
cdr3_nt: TGTGCCAGTAGTCCCGGGGTCTATGGCTGCACCTTC

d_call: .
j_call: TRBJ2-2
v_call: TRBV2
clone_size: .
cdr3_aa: CASSEDRAAGGELFF
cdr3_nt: TGTGCCAGCAGTGAAGACAGGGCTGCGGGCGGGGAGCTGTTTTTT

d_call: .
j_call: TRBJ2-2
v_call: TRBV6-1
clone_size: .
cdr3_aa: CASSDSWGAGELFF
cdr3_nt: TGTGCCAGCAGTGACAGTTGGGGAGCCGGGGAGCTGTTTTTT

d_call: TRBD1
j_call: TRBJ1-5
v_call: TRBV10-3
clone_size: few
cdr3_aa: CAISEGQGAGQPQHF
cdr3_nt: TGTGCCATCAGTGAGGGACAGGGGGCGGGTCAGCCCCAGCATTTT

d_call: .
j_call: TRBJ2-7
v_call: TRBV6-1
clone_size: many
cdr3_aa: CASSEAWRGLYEQYF
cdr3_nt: TGTGCCAGCAGTGAAGCATGGAGGGGGCTCTACGAGCAGTACTTC

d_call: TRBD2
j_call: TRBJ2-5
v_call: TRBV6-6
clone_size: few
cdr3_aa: CASKEGWRGGVETQYF
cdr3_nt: TGTGCCAGCAAAGAAGGGTGGCGGGGGGGCGTGGAGACCCAGTACTTC

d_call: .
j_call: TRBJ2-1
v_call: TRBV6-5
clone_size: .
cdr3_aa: CASTQGGEQFF
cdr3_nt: TGTGCCAGCACTCAGGGTGGTGAGCAGTTCTTC

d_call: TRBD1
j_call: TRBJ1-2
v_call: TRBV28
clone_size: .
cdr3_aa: CASGPDRRTINYGYTF
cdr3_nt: TGTGCCAGCGGGCCGGACAGGAGAACTATAAACTATGGCTACACCTTC

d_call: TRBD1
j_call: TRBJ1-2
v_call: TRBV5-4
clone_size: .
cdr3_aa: CASSLGLDRAGIGERGYTF
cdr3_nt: TGTGCCAGCAGCTTGGGGTTGGACAGGGCAGGAATTGGGGAGAGGGGCTACACCTTC

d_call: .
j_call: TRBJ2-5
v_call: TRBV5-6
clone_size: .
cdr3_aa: CASSLGGREETQYF
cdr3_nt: TGTGCCAGCAGCTTGGGTGGCAGGGAAGAGACCCAGTACTTC

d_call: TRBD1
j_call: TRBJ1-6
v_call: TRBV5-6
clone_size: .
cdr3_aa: CASSLETGGNSPLHF
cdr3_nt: TGTGCCAGCAGCTTGGAGACAGGGGGCAATTCACCCCTCCACTTT

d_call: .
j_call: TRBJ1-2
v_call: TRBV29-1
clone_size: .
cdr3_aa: CSPSYGYTF
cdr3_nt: TGCAGCCCCAGCTATGGCTACACCTTC

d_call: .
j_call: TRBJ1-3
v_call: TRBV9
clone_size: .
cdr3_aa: CASSASREAIYF
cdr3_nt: TGTGCCAGCAGCGCTTCGCGGGAGGCCATATATTTT

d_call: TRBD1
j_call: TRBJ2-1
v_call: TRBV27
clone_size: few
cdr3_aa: CASTITGTVYNEQFF
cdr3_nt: TGTGCCAGCACCATTACCGGGACAGTCTACAATGAGCAGTTCTTC

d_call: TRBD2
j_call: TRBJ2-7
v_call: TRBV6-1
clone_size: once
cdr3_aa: CASSDPGGEQYF
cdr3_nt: TGTGCCAGCAGTGACCCGGGGGGCGAGCAGTACTTC

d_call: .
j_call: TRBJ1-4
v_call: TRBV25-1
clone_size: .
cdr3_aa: CASSRVGHLNEKLFF
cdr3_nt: TGTGCCAGCAGTAGGGTGGGGCACCTAAATGAAAAACTGTTTTTT